The 29 T cell receptor beta chains given below trace back to one sample, sequenced in a study of blood T cell repertoires in COVID-19. Profiled with immunoSEQ multiplex PCR; TCRdb holds only in-frame clones, not every one. The sample carries approximately 37,000 clones, 91% recorded once. The material sequenced was peripheral blood. The receptors were sampled from a woman aged 80 or over with acute or convalescent COVID-19.

This CDR3 reads CASSLESDTQYF. In DNA, the CDR3 is TGCGCCAGCAGCTTGGAAAGCGATACGCAGTATTTT. The rearrangement uses TRBV5-1 and TRBJ2-3, with D unresolved. The V gene's germline CDR1 is SGHRS and CDR2 YFSETQ. The CDR3 totals 12 residues. Between the trimmed V and J ends, which lost 0 bases and 6 bases, there was a span of 5 bases.

This chain uses TRBV6-1 with TRBJ2-1, with D possibly being TRBD1 (6 bases). The CDR3 contains 12 residues. Germline loops: CDR1 MNHNS, CDR2 SASEGT. V was clipped by 10 bases and J by 7 bases, with 14 bases between them. The CDR3 nucleotides read TGTGCCACCCAGAGAGGGGGTAATGAGCAGTTCTTC. Translation: CATQRGGNEQFF.

The genes are TRBV6-6 and TRBJ2-5; maybe TRBD1 (6 bases). Trimming shortened V by 5 bases and J by 0 bases, and 19 bases separated the two germline ends. This CDR3 region has 17 residues. From germline, CDR1 is MNHNY and CDR2 SVGAGI (reference sequence). This CDR3 reads CASSQRQVLGYQETQYF. The CDR3 DNA is TGTGCCAGCAGTCAAAGACAGGTCCTCGGTTACCAAGAGACCCAGTACTTC.

The chain links TRBV7-2 to TRBJ2-7, with D perhaps TRBD1 (5 bases). Germline values: CDR1 SGHTA, CDR2 FQGNSA. There are 16 residues in the CDR3. Deletions cut 2 bases from V and 7 bases from J, with 21 bases between. The CDR3 DNA is TGTGCCAGCAGCTTATTGCCTCCTAAGACAGAACCAGAGCAGTACTTC. Translated: CASSLLPPKTEPEQYF. The full variable domain, completed using reference TRBV7-2 and TRBJ2-7, is GAGVSQSPSNKVTEKGKDVELRCDPISGHTALYWYRQSLGQGLEFLIYFQGNSAPDKSGLPSDRFSAERTGGSVSTLTIQRTQQEDSAVYLCASSLLPPKTEPEQYFGPGTRLTVT.

The chain joins TRBV5-1 to TRBJ1-2, with 10 bases fitting TRBD1. The ends lost 3 bases at V and 4 bases at J; junction bases unmatched: 3. Germline CDR1 and CDR2: SGHRS and YFSETQ. This CDR3 is 14 amino acids long. The CDR3 DNA follows: TGCGCCAGCAGCTGGACAGGGGGAGGCTATGGCTACACCTTC. It translates to CASSWTGGGYGYTF.

V usage is TRBV30 and J usage is TRBJ2-2, with D perhaps matching TRBD2 (5 bases). Germline V gives CDR1 GTSNPN, CDR2 SVGIG (reference sequence). The CDR3 contains 14 residues. Trimming removed 4 bases from V and 0 bases from J, with 9 bases in between. CDR3 residues: CAWNRETNTGELFF. CDR3 DNA sequence: TGTGCCTGGAACCGGGAAACGAACACCGGGGAGCTGTTTTTT.

The J gene is TRBJ2-5, the V gene TRBV4-3, with D unclear. With 1 base removed from V and 2 bases from J, the gap between germline ends came to 17 bases. The CDR3 has 17 amino acids. The germline V gene encodes CDR1 LGHNA and CDR2 YSLEER. The CDR3, as DNA: TGCGCCAGCAGCCAAGGAGTTCAGGCAGGTTCGCAAGAGACCCAGTACTTC. The encoded protein is CASSQGVQAGSQETQYF.

The chain employs TRBV12-5 and TRBJ1-3, with D perhaps matching TRBD1 (6 bases). The germline CDR1 and CDR2 sequences are LGHNT and FRNRAP. V lost 4 bases and J 0 bases, leaving 13 bases between the germline ends. CDR3 size: 16 residues. This CDR3 is CASGSNTGPSGNTIYF. The CDR3 bases are TGTGCTAGTGGTTCGAATACAGGGCCCTCTGGAAACACCATATATTTT. Full variable domain (remainder filled in from reference TRBV12-5 and TRBJ1-3): DARVTQTPRHKVTEMGQEVTMRCQPILGHNTVFWYRQTMMQGLELLAYFRNRAPLDDSGMPKDRFSAEMPDATLATLKIQPSEPRDSAVYFCASGSNTGPSGNTIYFGEGSWLTVV.

V gene TRBV27 combines with J gene TRBJ2-7; D is undetermined. The CDR3 loop spans 13 amino acids. Germline CDR1 reads MNHEY; CDR2 reads SMNVEV (reference sequence). The germline V and J ends were trimmed by 3 bases and 1 base, with 7 bases remaining between them. The CDR3 spells CASSFPGSYEQYF. The DNA of the CDR3 is TGTGCCAGCAGTTTCCCAGGATCCTACGAGCAGTACTTC.

Only one count was recorded for this clone. Here the CDR3 reads CASSPNAAEKLFF. In DNA form, the CDR3 reads TGCGCCAGCAGCCCGAATGCGGCGGAAAAACTGTTTTTT. The chain carries TRBV4-1 and TRBJ1-4; no definite D call. With 4 bases removed from V and 8 bases from J, the gap between germline ends came to 11 bases. The germline V gene encodes CDR1 MGHRA and CDR2 YSYEKL. This CDR3 is built from 13 residues.

This clone was counted a single time. The chain joins TRBV6-5 to TRBJ1-1; 8 nucleotides align to TRBD1. This CDR3 has 15 residues. J was trimmed by 1 base and V by 6 bases; bases with no gene match: 7. The V gene's germline CDR1 is MNHEY and CDR2 SVGAGI. The CDR3 sequence: CASSLPGQANTEAFF. The CDR3 bases are TGTGCCAGCAGCCTACCGGGACAGGCGAACACTGAAGCTTTCTTT.

The chain is built from TRBV6-5 and TRBJ1-5; TRBD1 matches at 9 bases. V lost 6 bases and J lost 4; bases outside the gene matches: 7. CDR3 length: 15 residues. The germline gives CDR1 MNHEY, CDR2 SVGAGI. CDR3 in amino acids: CASSPRTGENQPQHF. The CDR3 nucleotides read TGTGCCAGCAGCCCCCGGACAGGGGAAAATCAGCCCCAGCATTTT.

The V call is TRBV5-1, the J call TRBJ1-2; 8 bases are shared with TRBD1. Per germline, CDR1 SGHRS and CDR2 YFSETQ. The CDR3 contains 14 residues. V shed 0 bases and J 7 bases; nucleotides not matched to a gene: 5. CDR3 nucleotide sequence: TGCGCCAGCAGCTTGGGGGACAGGAACGGTGGCTACACCTTC. Translation gives CASSLGDRNGGYTF. Complete variable domain (other parts from reference TRBV5-1 and TRBJ1-2): KAGVTQTPRYLIKTRGQQVTLSCSPISGHRSVSWYQQTPGQGLQFLFEYFSETQRNKGNFPGRFSGRQFSNSRSEMNVSTLELGDSALYLCASSLGDRNGGYTFGSGTRLTVV.

The CDR3 sequence is CASSLLQLSGANVLTF. CDR3 coding DNA: TGTGCCAGCAGCTTACTACAGCTCTCTGGGGCCAACGTCCTGACTTTC. This chain uses TRBV7-2 with TRBJ2-6; D is undetermined. The CDR3 runs to 16 residues. V lost 2 bases to trimming and J lost 0 bases, with 8 bases between them. The germline V gene has CDR1 SGHTA and CDR2 FQGNSA.

This sequence joins TRBV30 and TRBJ1-1; 9 bases map to TRBD1. The CDR3 length is 18 residues. J was trimmed by 5 bases and V by 0 bases; bases with no gene match: 16. Germline CDR1 and CDR2: GTSNPN and SVGIG (reference sequence). The CDR3 reads CAWSVLGQGRDMGTEAFF. CDR3 DNA: TGTGCCTGGAGTGTTCTGGGACAGGGCCGAGACATGGGGACTGAAGCTTTCTTT.

This chain uses TRBV30 with TRBJ1-5; 9 bases are shared with TRBD1. In germline, CDR1 is GTSNPN, CDR2 SVGIG (reference sequence). The CDR3 totals 16 residues. The trim removed 3 bases at V and 2 bases at J, leaving 8 bases unmatched. CDR3: CAWRGGQGRGNQPQHF. Here the CDR3 DNA reads TGTGCCTGGAGAGGGGGACAGGGTAGGGGCAATCAGCCCCAGCATTTT.

The gene calls are TRBV10-3 and TRBJ1-1; D ambiguous. CDR1 is ENHRY and CDR2 is SYGVKD in the germline V gene. V lost 2 bases and J 5 bases, leaving 12 bases between the germline ends. The CDR3 spans 14 residues. This chain's CDR3 is CAISESRGTTEAFF. CDR3 bases: TGTGCCATCAGTGAGAGTCGGGGAACAACTGAAGCTTTCTTT.

This chain connects TRBV9 to TRBJ1-3; D might be TRBD1 (6 bases). Trimming removed 3 bases from V and 10 bases from J, with 26 bases in between. CDR3 length: 17 residues. Looked up from germline, CDR1 is SGDLS and CDR2 is YYNGEE. The CDR3 is CASSAVGGTPAGGTIYF. For the CDR3, the DNA is TGTGCCAGCAGCGCCGTAGGTGGGACACCGGCCGGGGGGACCATATATTTT.

The rearrangement links TRBV2 to TRBJ2-3, with a weak D call TRBD1 (5 bases). The V end lost 1 base, the J end lost 6 bases, and 14 bases lay between the germline ends. The CDR3 sequence is 15 residues long. The V gene's germline CDR1 is SNHLY and CDR2 FYNNEI. The CDR3 region is CASSEGPGNSDTQYF. In DNA form, the CDR3 reads TGTGCCAGCAGTGAAGGGCCAGGGAATTCGGATACGCAGTATTTT.

V and J are TRBV6-5 and TRBJ2-7, with 9 nucleotides matching TRBD1. Germline CDR1 reads MNHEY; CDR2 reads SVGAGI. The V and J ends lost 6 bases and 0 bases, in that order; junction bases with no gene match: 6. This CDR3 contains 15 residues. The CDR3 nucleotides read TGTGCCAGCAGGGGACAGGGCGCGGACTCCTACGAGCAGTACTTC. Translated: CASRGQGADSYEQYF.

This rearrangement joins TRBV7-2 to TRBJ1-4; 9 nucleotides line up with TRBD1. Germline CDR1 reads SGHTA; CDR2 reads FQGNSA. J gave up 7 bases and V 0 bases, and 3 bases lay outside the gene matches. The CDR3 sequence is 15 residues long. CDR3 sequence reads: CASSLAPGQGEKLFF. The CDR3 DNA reads TGTGCCAGCAGCTTAGCCCCGGGACAGGGTGAAAAACTGTTTTTT.

V gene TRBV7-2 combines with J gene TRBJ2-1, with 10 bases that match TRBD2. Looked up from germline, CDR1 is SGHTA and CDR2 is FQGNSA. V dropped 5 bases and J dropped 2; count of bases not matched to a gene: 3. The CDR3 spans 15 residues. The CDR3 spells CASSISGGPYNEQFF. Here the CDR3 DNA reads TGTGCCAGCAGCATTAGCGGGGGGCCCTACAATGAGCAGTTCTTC.

Here the CDR3 DNA reads TGTGCCAGTGAAGGCGGGGAGGGGTTAGATGGCTACACCTTC. Translated: CASEGGEGLDGYTF. The chain couples TRBV19 to TRBJ1-2; maybe TRBD1 (5 bases). The CDR3 contains 14 residues. The germline gives CDR1 LNHDA, CDR2 SQIVND (reference sequence). Trimming stripped 8 bases from V and 6 bases from J, with 19 bases between.

The chain links TRBV9 to TRBJ2-2; TRBD2 agrees at 11 bases. The CDR3 runs to 15 residues. Germline V gene sequence: CDR1 SGDLS, CDR2 YYNGEE. V was pared by 3 bases and J by 5 bases, with 3 bases of the junction left unmatched. In nucleotides, the CDR3 is TGTGCCAGCAGCGCGACTAGCGGGGTTACCGGGGAGCTGTTTTTT. Amino acids: CASSATSGVTGELFF.

The rearrangement links TRBV15 to TRBJ1-6, with D perhaps TRBD1 (5 bases). Germline values: CDR1 LNHNV, CDR2 YYDKDF (reference sequence). Between the trimmed V and J ends, which lost 6 bases and 7 bases, there was a span of 7 bases. This CDR3 comprises 12 residues. In nucleotides, the CDR3 is TGTGCCACCAGGGGGCCCAATTCACCCCTCCACTTT. Translated: CATRGPNSPLHF. Using reference TRBV15 and TRBJ1-6 for the parts outside the CDR3, the full variable domain is DAMVIQNPRYQVTQFGKPVTLSCSQTLNHNVMYWYQQKSSQAPKLLFHYYDKDFNNEADTPDNFQSRRPNTSFCFLDIRSPGLGDTAMYLCATRGPNSPLHFGNGTRLTVT.

The V and J genes are TRBV5-4 and TRBJ2-7; D is unclear. Germline CDR1 is SGHNT and CDR2 is YYREEE (reference sequence). The CDR3 consists of 11 residues. V dropped 5 bases and J dropped 5 bases, with 8 bases sitting between them. In DNA form, the CDR3 reads TGTGCCAGCAGTTCCTCGGACGAGCAGTACTTC. It codes for CASSSSDEQYF.

This sequence joins TRBV7-2 and TRBJ1-1; 7 positions match TRBD1. V dropped 4 bases and J dropped 4; count of bases not matched to a gene: 6. Germline-derived CDR1 and CDR2 are SGHTA and FQGNSA. This CDR3 comprises 14 residues. CDR3 nucleotide sequence: TGTGCCAGCAGCTCGCAATCAGGGGGCACTGAAGCTTTCTTT. Its translation: CASSSQSGGTEAFF.

The chain links TRBV9 to TRBJ1-1; D gene uncertain. The CDR3 spans 16 residues. Trimming took off 1 base at V and 1 base at J, with 14 bases between the two ends. From germline, CDR1 is SGDLS and CDR2 YYNGEE. The CDR3 sequence: CASSVLGGRQNTEAFF. For the CDR3, the DNA is TGTGCCAGCAGCGTACTAGGAGGGCGTCAGAACACTGAAGCTTTCTTT.

J is TRBJ2-3 and V is TRBV7-2; maybe TRBD1 (6 bases). Trimming pared 1 base from V and 4 bases from J, leaving 18 bases between. Germline values: CDR1 SGHTA, CDR2 FQGNSA. This CDR3 region has 17 residues. The CDR3 nucleotides are TGTGCCAGCAGCTTAGTTCCCTTTTTGGGGGCCGCAGATACGCAGTATTTT. Translation gives CASSLVPFLGAADTQYF.